This T cell receptor beta chain was identified during a study of T cell responses to AZD1222 COVID-19 vaccine. Overall study context: Combined were second doses at about 4 or about 12 weeks.

CDR3 length: 14 residues. Trimming left V 0 bases short and J 4 bases short, with 9 bases between. Germline assignment: CDR1 SGHVS and CDR2 FNYEAQ. General observations from the study: The CD4 TCRs associated with vaccination extended across spike and predominated at 160-218 and 743-854. Without day 14 samples, only post-peak T cell repertoires were studied. Baseline serology detected seropositivity in only 5 or 6 AZD1222 recipients.

Data came from immunoSEQ multiplex PCR; TCRdb stores just in-frame clones and leaves some out. The data hold about 150,000 clones, with roughly 88% observed a single time. On this clone: Its matching antigen is unknown.

The rearrangement uses TRBV7-6 and TRBJ2-5; D possibly corresponds to TRBD2 (6 bases). The source material was peripheral blood, sampled on day 0 of AZD1222 vaccination. The sequence was collected from an adult in good health. The CDR3 region has the DNA TGTGCCAGCAGCTTAGCGGGAGGTGGAGAGACCCAGTACTTC. Its translation: CASSLAGGGETQYF. Complete variable domain (other parts from reference TRBV7-6 and TRBJ2-5): GAGVSQSPRYKVTKRGQDVALRCDPISGHVSLYWYRQALGQGPEFLTYFNYEAQQDKSGLPNDRFSAERPEGSISTLTIQRTEQRDSAMYRCASSLAGGGETQYFGPGTRLLVL.